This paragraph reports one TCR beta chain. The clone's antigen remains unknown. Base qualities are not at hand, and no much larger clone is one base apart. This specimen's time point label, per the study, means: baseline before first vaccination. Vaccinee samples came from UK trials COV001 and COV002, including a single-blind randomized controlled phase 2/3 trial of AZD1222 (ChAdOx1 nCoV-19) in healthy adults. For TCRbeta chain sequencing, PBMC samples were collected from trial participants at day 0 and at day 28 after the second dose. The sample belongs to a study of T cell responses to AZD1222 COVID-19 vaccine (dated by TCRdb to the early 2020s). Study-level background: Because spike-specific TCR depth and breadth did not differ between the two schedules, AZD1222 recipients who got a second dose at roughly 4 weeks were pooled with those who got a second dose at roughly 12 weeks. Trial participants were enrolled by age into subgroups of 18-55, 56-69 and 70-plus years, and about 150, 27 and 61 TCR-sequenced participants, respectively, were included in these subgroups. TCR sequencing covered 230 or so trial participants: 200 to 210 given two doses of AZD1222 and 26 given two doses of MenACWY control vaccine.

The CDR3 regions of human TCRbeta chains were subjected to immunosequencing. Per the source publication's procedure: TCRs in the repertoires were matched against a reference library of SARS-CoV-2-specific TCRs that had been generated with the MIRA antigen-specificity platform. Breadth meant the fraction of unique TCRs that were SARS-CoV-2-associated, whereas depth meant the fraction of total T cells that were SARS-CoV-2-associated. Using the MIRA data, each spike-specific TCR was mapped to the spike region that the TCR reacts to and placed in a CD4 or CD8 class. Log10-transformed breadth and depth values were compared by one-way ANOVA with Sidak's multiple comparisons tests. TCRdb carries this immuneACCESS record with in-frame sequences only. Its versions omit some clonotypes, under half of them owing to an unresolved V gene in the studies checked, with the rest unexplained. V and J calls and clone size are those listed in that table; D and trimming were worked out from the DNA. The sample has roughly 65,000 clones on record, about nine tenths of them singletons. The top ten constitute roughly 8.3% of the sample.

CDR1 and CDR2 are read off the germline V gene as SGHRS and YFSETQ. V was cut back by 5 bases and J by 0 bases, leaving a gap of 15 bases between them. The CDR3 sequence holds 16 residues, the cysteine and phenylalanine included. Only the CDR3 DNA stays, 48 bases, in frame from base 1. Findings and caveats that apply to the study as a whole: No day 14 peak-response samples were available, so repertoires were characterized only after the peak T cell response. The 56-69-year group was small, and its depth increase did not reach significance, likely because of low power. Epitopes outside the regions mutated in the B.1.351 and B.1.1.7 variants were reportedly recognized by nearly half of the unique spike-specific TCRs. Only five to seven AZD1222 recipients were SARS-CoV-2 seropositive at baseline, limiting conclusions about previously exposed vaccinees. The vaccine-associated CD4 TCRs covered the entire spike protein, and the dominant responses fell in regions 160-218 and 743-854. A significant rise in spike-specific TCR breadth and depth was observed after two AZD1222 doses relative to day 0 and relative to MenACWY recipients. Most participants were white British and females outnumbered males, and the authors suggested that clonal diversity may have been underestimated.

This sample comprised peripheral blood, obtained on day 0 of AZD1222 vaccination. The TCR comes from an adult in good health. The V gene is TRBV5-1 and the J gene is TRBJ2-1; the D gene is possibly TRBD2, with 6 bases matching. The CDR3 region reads CASRPTSGGSYNEQFF. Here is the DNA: TGCGCCAGCAGGCCGACTAGTGGGGGCTCCTACAATGAGCAGTTCTTC.